A single sample gave rise to the 18 T cell receptor beta chains below, sequenced in a study of blood T cell repertoires in COVID-19. Method: immunoSEQ multiplex PCR; TCRdb's copy keeps in-frame clones and lacks some. Among some 180,000 clones, roughly 88% were seen once, and the ten largest hold about 5%. Material for sequencing was peripheral blood. These receptors were taken from a young man with COVID-19, enrolled during active disease.

V is TRBV7-2 and J is TRBJ2-1; 7 positions agree with TRBD1. The trim removed 5 bases at V and 2 bases at J, leaving 3 bases unmatched. Looked up from germline, CDR1 is SGHTA and CDR2 is FQGNSA. The CDR3 runs 14 residues. The CDR3 region is CASSPRGPYNEQFF. As DNA, the CDR3 is TGTGCCAGCAGCCCGAGGGGGCCCTACAATGAGCAGTTCTTC.

The chain carries TRBV28 and TRBJ2-1; 8 bases map to TRBD2. This CDR3 contains 16 residues. CDR1 is MDHEN, CDR2 SYDVKM, per germline. The junction had 16 bases not matched to a gene; V was cut back by 3 bases and J by 12 bases. CDR3 DNA sequence: TGTGCCAGCAGTTTGGCTAGCGGGTATTACAATGAAGGGCAGTTCTTC. Amino acids: CASSLASGYYNEGQFF.

This chain joins TRBV28 and TRBJ1-1; 10 nucleotides line up with TRBD1. With V trimmed by 6 bases and J by 3 bases, 1 base remained unmatched. This CDR3 comprises 13 residues. Germline V CDR1 and CDR2: MDHEN, SYDVKM. The CDR3 DNA follows: TGTGCCAGCAGGGGGACAGGGGACACTGAAGCTTTCTTT. This codes for CASRGTGDTEAFF.

The rearrangement links TRBV7-8 to TRBJ2-1, with a weak D call TRBD2 (6 bases). V lost 4 bases and J lost 8, with 9 bases in between. This CDR3 is built from 12 residues. Germline loops: CDR1 SGHVS, CDR2 FQNEAQ. CDR3 sequence reads: CASSSRRDEQFF. CDR3 sequence (DNA): TGTGCCAGCAGCTCCCGGAGGGATGAGCAGTTCTTC.

This chain joins TRBV27 and TRBJ1-4; TRBD1 matches 10 bases. Germline assignment: CDR1 MNHEY and CDR2 SMNVEV (reference sequence). V dropped 5 bases and J dropped 3; count of bases not matched to a gene: 9. The CDR3 consists of 17 residues. This chain's CDR3 is CASSPRQGALSNEKLFF. Written as DNA, the CDR3 is TGTGCCAGCAGTCCACGACAGGGGGCCCTCTCTAATGAAAAACTGTTTTTT. The full variable domain, in which reference TRBV27 and TRBJ1-4 provide the parts outside the CDR3, is EAQVTQNPRYLITVTGKKLTVTCSQNMNHEYMSWYRQDPGLGLRQIYYSMNVEVTDKGDVPEGYKVSRKEKRNFPLILESPSPNQTSLYFCASSPRQGALSNEKLFFGSGTQLSVL.

This clone was detected once. CDR3 in DNA: TGCGCCAGCAGCCAAGAGGAGGGGATGAACTATGGCTACACCTTC. Protein product: CASSQEEGMNYGYTF. The V gene is TRBV4-1, the J gene TRBJ1-2; a possible D gene is TRBD1 (5 bases). This CDR3 region has 15 residues. Looked up from germline, CDR1 is MGHRA and CDR2 is YSYEKL. Deletions cut 0 bases from V and 2 bases from J, with 10 bases between.

This clone has only a few counts. Within the sample, other DNA sequences also encode this same CDR3. The chain has TRBV7-2 and TRBJ2-1, with D uncertain. The CDR3 is 15 amino acids. The V end lost 1 base, the J end lost 0 bases, and 7 bases lay between the germline ends. From germline, CDR1 is SGHTA and CDR2 FQGNSA. CDR3: CASSLGGYSYNEQFF. The CDR3 DNA follows: TGTGCCAGCAGCTTAGGCGGCTACTCCTACAATGAGCAGTTCTTC. Supplemented by reference TRBV7-2 and TRBJ2-1, the full variable domain reads GAGVSQSPSNKVTEKGKDVELRCDPISGHTALYWYRQSLGQGLEFLIYFQGNSAPDKSGLPSDRFSAERTGGSVSTLTIQRTQQEDSAVYLCASSLGGYSYNEQFFGPGTRLTVL.

The chain recombines TRBV5-1 with TRBJ1-1; TRBD1 matches 9 bases. CDR1 SGHRS and CDR2 YFSETQ come from the germline V gene. Trimming cost V 4 bases and J 9 bases; bases outside gene matches: 7. This CDR3 contains 13 residues. The CDR3 DNA sequence: TGCGCCAGCAGCCCCTTCGGGACAGGGAAAGCTTTCTTT. Its protein product is CASSPFGTGKAFF.

As regards this clone: Sequence at one end of the junction differs from germline and may be a read error. The DNA of the CDR3 is TGTGCCAGCAGCTTAGTGGGGGCCGGGGAAAAACTGCTTTTT. Translating it yields CASSLVGAGEKLLF. The chain couples TRBV7-9 to TRBJ1-4, with D possibly matching TRBD1 (6 bases). Germline V gives CDR1 SEHNR, CDR2 FQNEAQ (reference sequence). The CDR3 contains 14 residues.

The chain recombines TRBV9 with TRBJ2-1; D not resolved. Germline loops: CDR1 SGDLS, CDR2 YYNGEE. The CDR3 totals 14 residues. Trimming stripped 4 bases from V and 5 bases from J, with 13 bases between. This CDR3 reads CASSPRFPNNEQFF. CDR3 in DNA: TGTGCCAGCAGCCCCCGGTTCCCTAACAATGAGCAGTTCTTC.

The V and J genes are TRBV7-2 and TRBJ1-3; maybe TRBD1 (5 bases). This CDR3 contains 15 residues. Between the trimmed V and J ends, which lost 5 bases and 2 bases, there was a span of 13 bases. Germline CDR1 SGHTA, CDR2 FQGNSA. The CDR3 loop is CASSGVGGAGNTIYF. The CDR3 nucleotides are TGTGCCAGCAGCGGGGTTGGGGGGGCTGGAAACACCATATATTTT.

The table lists this clone with a few counts. The chain couples TRBV7-9 to TRBJ2-7; no clear D gene. Germline values: CDR1 SEHNR, CDR2 FQNEAQ (reference sequence). The CDR3 is 11 residues long. V lost 5 bases, J lost 4 bases, and 6 bases lay in between. The CDR3 DNA sequence: TGTGCCAGCAGCGCCTATTACGAGCAGTACTTC. This gives the protein CASSAYYEQYF.

The rearrangement uses TRBV6-5 and TRBJ2-1; tentative D call: TRBD2 (6 bases). Trimming cost V 0 bases and J 5 bases, with 11 bases left between them. The CDR3 loop spans 15 amino acids. Germline lookup yields CDR1 MNHEY and CDR2 SVGAGI. The CDR3 coding sequence is TGTGCCAGCAGTTACTCGACTGGGAGGCACAATGAGCAGTTCTTC. Protein product: CASSYSTGRHNEQFF.

V is TRBV4-3 and J is TRBJ2-1, with 15 bases matching TRBD2. V lost 4 bases and J lost 3; bases outside the gene matches: 7. This CDR3 has 18 amino acids. The germline V gene has CDR1 LGHNA and CDR2 YSLEER. CDR3 loop: CASSPGTSGRSNYNEQFF. The CDR3 DNA is TGCGCCAGCAGCCCGGGGACTAGCGGGAGGTCCAACTACAATGAGCAGTTCTTC.

This clone was seen just once. The chain uses TRBV6-6 and TRBJ1-1; possible D gene TRBD1, 5 bases. The germline gives CDR1 MNHNY, CDR2 SVGAGI (reference sequence). The V and J ends lost 3 bases and 1 base respectively, with 12 bases between them. CDR3 length: 15 residues. The CDR3 is CASSYGPGGNTEAFF. The CDR3 DNA sequence: TGTGCCAGCAGTTATGGGCCGGGGGGGAACACTGAAGCTTTCTTT.

This clone appeared once. This sequence joins TRBV18 and TRBJ2-7; 8 bases map to TRBD1. CDR1 KGHSH and CDR2 LQKENI come from the germline V gene. The CDR3 length is 13 residues. V was pared by 4 bases and J by 5 bases, with 4 bases of the junction left unmatched. CDR3 protein: CASSLGQGDEQYF. CDR3 sequence (DNA): TGTGCCAGCTCACTCGGACAGGGCGACGAGCAGTACTTC.

The chain carries TRBV5-6 and TRBJ2-7, with D maybe TRBD1 (6 bases). Germline V gene data show CDR1 as SGHDT and CDR2 as YYEEEE. Trimming took off 4 bases at V and 1 base at J, with 12 bases between the two ends. This CDR3 has 14 residues. CDR3 in DNA: TGTGCCAGCAGCCGGTACAGGGATTCCTACGAGCAGTACTTC. Its translation is CASSRYRDSYEQYF. The full variable domain, its missing parts supplied by reference TRBV5-6 and TRBJ2-7, is DAGVTQSPTHLIKTRGQQVTLRCSPKSGHDTVSWYQQALGQGPQFIFQYYEEEERQRGNFPDRFSGHQFPNYSSELNVNALLLGDSALYLCASSRYRDSYEQYFGPGTRLTVT.

This chain connects TRBV6-2 or TRBV6-3 to TRBJ1-5; D remains unclear. Germline loops: CDR1 MNHEY, CDR2 SVGEGT. This CDR3 has 13 amino acids. Trimming stripped 6 bases from V and 4 bases from J, with 10 bases between. As DNA, the CDR3 is TGTGCCAGCAGCACGGGTTCAAATCAGCCCCAGCATTTT. As protein: CASSTGSNQPQHF.